The T cell receptor beta chain under discussion was sequenced for a study of cytomegalovirus exposure and HLA in healthy donors. Sequencing was performed with immunoSEQ multiplex PCR; in TCRdb, only in-frame clones are kept and a portion is missing. The table shows about 98,000 clones, with roughly 87% occurring only once. After removal of 6 bases from V and 5 bases from J, the junction contained 7 bases not matched to a gene. The CDR3 has 14 amino acids. Looked up from germline, CDR1 is SGDLS and CDR2 is YYNGEE. Study conclusions and caveats: Researchers catalogued over 150 TCR beta chains as cytomegalovirus-associated. In the 90 to 150 validation repertoires, more than 85% of cluster scores exceeded 0, per a later analysis. While the bulk of TCR sequences proved rare, some public TCRs turned up in many donors.

A note on this clone: Its cognate antigen is unknown.

The TCR comes from a man younger than 35 in good health and CMV-seropositive. The sample consisted of PBMCs. The chain uses TRBV9 and TRBJ2-5; TRBD2 matches at 10 bases. The CDR3 DNA sequence: TGTGCCAGCACACCGGGACTAGCGAGCGAGACCCAGTACTTC. It codes for CASTPGLASETQYF.